The 2 T cell receptor beta chains in this list originate from one sample, sequenced in a study of Graves' ophthalmopathy and Graves' hyperthyroidism. Amplification targeted the TCR beta CDR3 regions, with RNA transcripts as the source material. An initial RT-PCR round employing HTBI primers preceded a second-round multiplex PCR. MiXCR, run by TCRdb on the multiplex PCR reads, gives a single entry per CDR3 protein. The sample contains around 1.1 million distinct CDR3 sequences, about two fifths of which appear only once. The sequencing sample was made of peripheral blood or thyroid tissue (not recorded which). The source of these receptors is an adult man with Graves' hyperthyroidism.

This clonotype came up a few times. V gene TRBV27 combines with J gene TRBJ2-7; a weak D match, TRBD1 (5 bases). Trimming pared 6 bases from V and 5 bases from J, leaving 17 bases between. This CDR3 is built from 14 residues. CDR1 MNHEY and CDR2 SMNVEV come from the germline V gene (reference sequence). The CDR3 bases are TGTGCCAGCAGGGCAATTGGGGCAGTTGACGAGCAGTACTTC. Protein product: CASRAIGAVDEQYF.

This clonotype was seen only a few times. V usage is TRBV9 and J usage is TRBJ2-7; 9 positions agree with TRBD1. The ends lost 3 bases at V and 3 bases at J; junction bases unmatched: 10. The CDR3 length is 16 residues. Germline-derived CDR1 and CDR2 are SGDLS and YYNGEE. The CDR3 DNA follows: TGTGCCAGCAGCGCGAATCCGGGACAGGGTGGCTACGAGCAGTACTTC. Translating gives CASSANPGQGGYEQYF.